This T cell receptor beta chain was obtained from a study of technical replicates of blood from four donors. After removal of 4 bases from V and 4 bases from J, the junction contained 6 bases not matched to a gene. Looked up from germline, CDR1 is MRHNA and CDR2 is SNTAGT. The CDR3 sequence is 15 residues long. The data were produced by immunoSEQ multiplex PCR, yet TCRdb's version contains in-frame clones alone and is incomplete. The table has under 100,000 clones, approximately 96% seen once. The source material was T cells isolated from PBMCs. The chain has TRBV6-4 and TRBJ2-5, with TRBD2 identical over 10 bases. This clonotype originated in a human donor in good health. The CDR3 here is CASSASGSLVETQYF. DNA of the CDR3: TGTGCCAGCAGTGCTAGCGGGAGTTTGGTAGAGACCCAGTACTTC.